This T cell receptor (beta chain) stems from a study of cytomegalovirus exposure and HLA in healthy donors (dated by TCRdb to between 2016 and 2019). Regarding the research as a whole: According to an earlier analysis of 550 to 750 of the donors, 150 million to 200 million T cells yielded 90 million to 130 million unique TCR beta sequences and approximately 300 Gb of sequence data. An early release that covered fewer than 800 HLA-typed donors contained approximately 300 gigabases of sequencing data and 85 million to 100 million unique TCR sequences. The genetic ancestry cluster associated with self-reported Caucasian donors included roughly four fifths of the 300 to 450 genotyped donors. The study was designed to test whether signatures of past pathogen exposure could be identified by cataloging public T cell receptors. The study used immunosequencing to profile the T cell repertoires of approximately 630 subjects and linked those repertoires to cytomegalovirus serostatus. Along with the approximately 700-subject first cohort, a separate validation cohort of some 130 different subjects was used. To predict cytomegalovirus infection status, the study brought together high-throughput TCR immunosequencing, statistical association of individual TCRs with disease status, and machine learning. To study patterns of TCR occurrence, a later analysis re-analyzed previously published TCR beta repertoires from 666 donors and added high-resolution HLA genotyping. The later analysis used no new phenotypic data to find candidate immune exposures, relying instead on TCR beta sequences and their occurrence across donors. An earlier analysis of 450 to 750 of the donors used high-throughput TCR beta sequencing to judge whether each TCR beta V gene segment behaved as functional or pseudogenic. Donor age, sex, ethnicity and CMV serostatus were compiled together with the repertoire data. A later genetic analysis used genome-wide SNP genotypes for 398 of the 666 donors, treating that subset as a discovery cohort. Every discovery cohort repertoire had been produced on one sequencing platform. HLA typing covered class I and class II loci at four-digit resolution. The number of typed donors differed by locus: about 620-640 for A, B, C, DRB1 and DQB1; 500 to 550 for DQA1; 606 for DPA1; and about 450 for DPB1. Four or five DR-DQ haplotypes were treated as single units for association and clustering because of strong linkage in the cohort. Among roughly 400 genotyped donors of the cohort, an average of about 240,000 unique TCR beta nucleotide sequences were sequenced per donor, approximately 20% of them non-productive.

Unmatched junction bases come to 4, with V trimmed by 5 bases and J by 3 bases. Spanning cysteine to phenylalanine, the CDR3 consists of 14 amino acids. Only the CDR3 DNA stays, 42 bases, in frame from base 1. The germline V gene provides CDR1 MNHNS and CDR2 SASEGT. The receptor library was made with the immunoSEQ multiplex PCR assay. For the multiplex PCR, a mixture combining 60 forward primers for TCR Vbeta segments and 13 reverse primers for TCR Jbeta segments was used. The CDR3 region of rearranged TCR beta genes was amplified from genomic DNA with a multiplex PCR assay. Amplified TCR beta libraries were sequenced as 87-base-pair reads on the Illumina HiSeq System. In the original analysis: Across the roughly 600 repertoires, a later analysis counted some 80 million unique TCR beta chains, roughly 11 million of which were shared by at least two donors. To remove PCR and sequencing errors, raw reads were error-corrected and collapsed into unique sequences using a nearest-neighbor algorithm that merged closely related sequences. Alignment of CDR3 sequences to IMGT reference sequences was used to assign V, D and J gene segments. For a sequence to be retained, at least a six-nucleotide match to both a V gene segment and a J gene segment was required. Rearrangements were classified as productive when the CDR3 lacked stop codons and remained in frame with V and J, and all other rearrangements were classified as non-productive. CDR3 was defined according to IMGT convention as the region running from the second conserved V-encoded cysteine to the conserved J-encoded phenylalanine. The earlier analysis of about 640 of the donors excluded any sequence lacking an unambiguous match to a single V gene segment. An earlier analysis of 550 to 650 of the donors classified V segments as functional when productive rearrangements were above 56.7% and as segregating when the standard deviation between donors was above 5%. A statistical classification framework was developed to diagnose cytomegalovirus status using the catalog of TCR beta chain sequences. V and J gene assignment, in a later analysis, came from comparing TCR nucleotide sequences with IMGT/GENE-DB human TR gene sequences. A later analysis assigned CDR3 sequences and most-parsimonious VDJ recombination scenarios with the TCRdist pipeline. In a later analysis, each TCR beta chain was defined by its CDR3 amino acid sequence together with its V-gene family, and reads without a unique V-gene family were excluded. In a later analysis, nearly 600 highly shared, low-generation-probability nucleotide sequences were removed to address suspected cross-contamination and a sequencing artifact. For each public chain, a later analysis derived a clonal expansion index from normalized ranks of inferred template counts within each repertoire. Generation probabilities in a later analysis came from a VDJ recombination model fitted to out-of-frame rearrangements, and those results were checked against IGoR. Hypergeometric tests were used in a later analysis to score TCR-TCR, TCR-HLA and TCR-CMV co-occurrence, with a repertoire-size bias correction applied to the TCR pairs. To estimate false discovery rates, a later analysis permuted the HLA or CMV assignments 20 times. A later analysis grouped co-occurring TCRs with DBSCAN, adding TCRdist sequence similarity when clustering within HLA-allele-positive subsets. Repertoires with fewer than 30,000 or more than 120,000 public chains were left out of co-occurrence clustering, as were five repertoires with anomalous nucleotide sharing. TCRdb provides this immuneACCESS table in a form limited to in-frame rearrangements. Some clones are lacking; in checked studies, under half of them reflect an unresolved V gene, and why the rest are absent is not known. The D gene and trimming were derived from the DNA, and the V and J assignments and clone size from that table. For this sample there are approximately 120,000 clones; about 11% appear just once. Approximately 4.4% of the sample rests with the top ten.

Concerning this clone: This receptor's antigen is unknown. Qualities for individual bases were not recorded, and no much larger clone is one base off.

In total, 500 to 700 healthy bone marrow donors made up the cohort. At the time of sampling, every cohort member was nominally healthy, though immune exposures that went unrecorded were likely present. The donor tested CMV seropositive, placing the donor among the approximately 290 seropositive members of the cohort. Every donor gave a peripheral blood sample, and the peripheral blood mononuclear cells from that sample were used for TCR beta sequencing. Genomic DNA extraction from the blood cell samples was performed with the Qiagen DNeasy Blood Extraction Kit. Overall results and qualifications from the work: When HLA alleles, especially DR and DQ, strongly co-occurred, attributing TCR associations to individual alleles was difficult. Compared with equally common non-associated chains, HLA-associated TCR beta chains in a later analysis were more clonally expanded and had lower generation probabilities. Specific HLA alleles were associated with around 18,000 TCR beta sequences at a false discovery rate of 0.05 in a later analysis. Because HLA typing was missing for some donors at each locus, association tests included only the typed subset. According to a later analysis, parvovirus B19, influenza, CMV and Epstein-Barr virus appeared linked to several top co-occurrence clusters. Across donors, most TCR sequences were observed very rarely, whereas some public TCRs were present in many individuals. This cohort had only TCR beta chains sequenced, and the lack of alpha or paired-chain data limited which features could be detected. Most CMV-associated TCR beta chains appeared to be HLA-restricted in a later analysis, and the HLA associations seemed to be driven largely by CMV exposure. An association between a missense DCLRE1C variant and V-gene and J-gene trimming of TCR beta chains was found in a later genetic analysis and replicated in an independent cohort. Roughly uniform sequencing depth across donors was assumed in presence/absence analyses, although this assumption may not hold. Cytomegalovirus status was reported to be diagnosed by the classifier with high specificity and sensitivity in both the original and validation cohorts. Because the 87-base-pair reads could not distinguish some IMGT-functional V segments, including TRBV6-2 and TRBV6-3, those segments were excluded. Immune exposure information for the cohort was limited to CMV serostatus. Broadly in line with IMGT annotations, most TCR beta V segments showed up in productive rearrangements about 87% or about 30% of the time in an earlier analysis of several hundred of the donors. A further reported finding was that TCR beta sequences accurately predicted the HLA-A and HLA-B alleles for most subjects in the first cohort. A cluster of highly shared sequence variants was judged likely to be a technical artifact of the sequencing pipeline. The authors suggested that the approach could potentially be generalized to other disease states and immunological phenotypes. In a later analysis, the rate of TCR association differed among HLA loci, with DRB1 alleles having the most associated TCRs and HLA-C alleles having the fewest. In vitro tests confirmed that a few of the cytomegalovirus-associated TCR beta chains recognize cytomegalovirus antigens. Linkage disequilibrium might explain the correlated functional status among segregating V segments, but an unknown experimental factor could not be ruled out. The study listed 150 to 200 TCR beta chains as associated with cytomegalovirus. Compared with the 666-donor mean, donors in an Asian-associated ancestry cluster had fewer N-insertions in productive TCRs, according to a later genetic analysis. Because counts were too low, about 15 rarely observed V segments, including chromosome 9 orphons, were left out of the earlier analysis of about 620 of the donors.

The chain was built from TRBV6-1 and TRBJ2-7; the junction holds 10 bases that match TRBD1. The sample consisted of PBMCs. The clonotype comes from a woman younger than 35 in good health and CMV-seropositive. The CDR3: CASSPRTGGYEQYF. Read as DNA, the sequence is TGTGCCAGCAGTCCAAGGACAGGGGGCTACGAGCAGTACTTC.